This entry is about one T cell receptor (beta chain). The target antigen is unknown. This sample was taken from a study of response to subunit inactivated influenza vaccine. Study outcomes and limitations: The study's authors posited that every seasonal influenza vaccination enlists few new T cells.

TCRdb re-called the RT-PCR reads with MiXCR, one entry per CDR3 protein. Among roughly 700,000 distinct CDR3 sequences, roughly 14% were seen once, and the ten largest hold 5.5% to 7%. Here the sequenced sample was PBMCs from blood, taken less than 15 days before vaccination. This clonotype was obtained from a man in his fifties or sixties who received an inactivated influenza vaccine.

This chain's CDR3 is CSASLGGGLDTEAFF. The CDR3, as DNA: TGCAGTGCTAGTCTCGGGGGAGGGCTTGACACTGAAGCTTTCTTT. The V and J genes are TRBV20-1 and TRBJ1-1; perhaps TRBD1 as D (5 bases). Germline lookup yields CDR1 DFQATT and CDR2 SNEGSKA (reference sequence). With 3 bases removed from V and 3 bases from J, the gap between germline ends came to 17 bases. This CDR3 spans 15 amino acids.